This T cell receptor (beta chain) stems from a study of cytomegalovirus exposure and HLA in healthy donors. The ends lost 1 base at V and 8 bases at J; junction bases unmatched: 9. This CDR3 is 16 amino acids long. Germline V gene sequence: CDR1 LGHNA, CDR2 YSLEER. With 60 Vbeta and 13 Jbeta primers, the PCR was carried out. Profiled with immunoSEQ multiplex PCR; TCRdb holds only in-frame clones, not every one. This sample carries roughly 110,000 clones, 60% to 75% of them seen once, and the ten largest clones take approximately 2.8%. Broader study findings: Excluded: some indistinguishable V segments such as TRBV6-2 and TRBV6-3. As was reported, the classifier diagnosed cytomegalovirus status with high specificity and sensitivity.

About this clone: Its cognate antigen is unknown.

This receptor was taken from a male donor in good health and CMV-seropositive. The sequenced sample consisted of PBMCs. J is TRBJ2-1 and V is TRBV4-3; 9 bases match TRBD2. The CDR3 loop reads CASSQVGLAGFDEQFF. Written as DNA, the CDR3 is TGCGCCAGCAGCCAAGTCGGGCTAGCGGGGTTCGATGAGCAGTTCTTC.